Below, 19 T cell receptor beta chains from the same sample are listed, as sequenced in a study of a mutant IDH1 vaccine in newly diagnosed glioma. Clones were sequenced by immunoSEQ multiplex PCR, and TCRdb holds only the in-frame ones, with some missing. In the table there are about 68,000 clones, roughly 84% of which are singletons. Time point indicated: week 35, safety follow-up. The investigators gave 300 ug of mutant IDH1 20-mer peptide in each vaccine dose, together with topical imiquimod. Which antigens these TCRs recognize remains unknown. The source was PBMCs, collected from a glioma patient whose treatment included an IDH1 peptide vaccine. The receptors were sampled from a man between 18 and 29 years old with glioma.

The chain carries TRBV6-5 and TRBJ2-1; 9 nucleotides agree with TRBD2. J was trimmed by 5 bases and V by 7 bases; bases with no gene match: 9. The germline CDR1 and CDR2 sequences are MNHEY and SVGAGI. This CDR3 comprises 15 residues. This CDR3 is CASTEGGRGNNEQFF. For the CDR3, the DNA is TGTGCCAGCACCGAGGGCGGGAGGGGGAACAATGAGCAGTTCTTC.

The CDR3 loop is CASSALGGPKEQYF. CDR3 coding DNA: TGCGCCAGCAGCGCCCTTGGGGGGCCGAAGGAGCAGTACTTC. V is TRBV5-1 and J is TRBJ2-7; either TRBD1 or TRBD2 may supply D (6 bases each). V lost 4 bases, J lost 7 bases, and 18 bases lay in between. CDR3 size: 14 residues. The germline gives CDR1 SGHRS, CDR2 YFSETQ. Drawing the rest from reference TRBV5-1 and TRBJ2-7, the complete variable domain is KAGVTQTPRYLIKTRGQQVTLSCSPISGHRSVSWYQQTPGQGLQFLFEYFSETQRNKGNFPGRFSGRQFSNSRSEMNVSTLELGDSALYLCASSALGGPKEQYFGPGTRLTVT.

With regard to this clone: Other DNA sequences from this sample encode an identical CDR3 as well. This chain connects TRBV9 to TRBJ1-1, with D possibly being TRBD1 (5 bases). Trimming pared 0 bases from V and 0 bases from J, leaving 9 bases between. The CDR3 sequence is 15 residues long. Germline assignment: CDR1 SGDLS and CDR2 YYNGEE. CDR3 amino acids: CASSVDPGMNTEAFF. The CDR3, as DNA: TGTGCCAGCAGCGTAGATCCAGGGATGAACACTGAAGCTTTCTTT.

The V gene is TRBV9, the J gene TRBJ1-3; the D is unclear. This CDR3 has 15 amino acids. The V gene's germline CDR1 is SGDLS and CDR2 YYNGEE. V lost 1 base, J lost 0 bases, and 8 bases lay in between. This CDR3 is CASSVQAYSGNTIYF. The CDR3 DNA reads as TGTGCCAGCAGCGTACAGGCCTACTCTGGAAACACCATATATTTT.

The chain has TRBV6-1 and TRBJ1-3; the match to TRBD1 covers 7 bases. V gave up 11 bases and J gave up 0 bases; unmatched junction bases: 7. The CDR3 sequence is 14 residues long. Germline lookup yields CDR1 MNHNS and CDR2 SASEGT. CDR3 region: CAGRQGLSGNTIYF. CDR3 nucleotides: TGTGCCGGGAGACAGGGACTCTCTGGAAACACCATATATTTT.

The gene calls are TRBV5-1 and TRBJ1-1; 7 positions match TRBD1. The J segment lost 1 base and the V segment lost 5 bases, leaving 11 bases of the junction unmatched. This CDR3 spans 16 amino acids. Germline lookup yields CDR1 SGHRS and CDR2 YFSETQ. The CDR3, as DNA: TGCGCCAGCAGGGCAAGCCTGGGACAGAAGAACACTGAAGCTTTCTTT. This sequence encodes CASRASLGQKNTEAFF. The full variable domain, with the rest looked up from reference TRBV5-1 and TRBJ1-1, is KAGVTQTPRYLIKTRGQQVTLSCSPISGHRSVSWYQQTPGQGLQFLFEYFSETQRNKGNFPGRFSGRQFSNSRSEMNVSTLELGDSALYLCASRASLGQKNTEAFFGQGTRLTVV.

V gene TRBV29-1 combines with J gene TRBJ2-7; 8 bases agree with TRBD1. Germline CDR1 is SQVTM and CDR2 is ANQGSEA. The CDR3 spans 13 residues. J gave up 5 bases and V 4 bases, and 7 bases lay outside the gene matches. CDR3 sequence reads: CSVAQGAANEQYF. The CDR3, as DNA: TGCAGCGTTGCCCAGGGGGCTGCGAACGAGCAGTACTTC.

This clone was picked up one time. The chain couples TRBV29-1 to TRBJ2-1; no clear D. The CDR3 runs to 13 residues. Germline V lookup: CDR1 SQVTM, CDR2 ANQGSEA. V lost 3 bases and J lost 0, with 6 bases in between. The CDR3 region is CSVDFGSYNEQFF. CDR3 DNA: TGCAGCGTTGACTTTGGCTCCTACAATGAGCAGTTCTTC.

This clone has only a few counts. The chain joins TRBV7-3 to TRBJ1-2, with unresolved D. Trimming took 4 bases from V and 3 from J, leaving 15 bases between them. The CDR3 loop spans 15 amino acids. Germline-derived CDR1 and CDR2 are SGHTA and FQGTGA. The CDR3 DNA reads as TGTGCCAGCAGCTGGTGGACGGATATCGACTATGGCTACACCTTC. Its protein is CASSWWTDIDYGYTF.

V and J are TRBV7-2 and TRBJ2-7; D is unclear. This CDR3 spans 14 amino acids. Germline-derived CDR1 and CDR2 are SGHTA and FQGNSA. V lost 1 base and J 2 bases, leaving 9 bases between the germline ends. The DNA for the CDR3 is TGTGCCAGCAGCTTAGTCGGTCAGACCTACGAGCAGTACTTC. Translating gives CASSLVGQTYEQYF.

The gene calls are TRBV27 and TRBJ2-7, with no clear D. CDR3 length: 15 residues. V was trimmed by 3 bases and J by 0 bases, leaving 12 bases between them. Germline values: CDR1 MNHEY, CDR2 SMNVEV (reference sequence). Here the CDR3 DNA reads TGTGCCAGCAGTTTGGCGATTGGTAGCTCCTACGAGCAGTACTTC. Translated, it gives CASSLAIGSSYEQYF.

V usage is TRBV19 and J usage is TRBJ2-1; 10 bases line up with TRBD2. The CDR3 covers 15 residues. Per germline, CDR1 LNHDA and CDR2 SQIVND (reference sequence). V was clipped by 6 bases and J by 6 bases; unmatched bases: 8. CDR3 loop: CASRIIAGGRNEQFF. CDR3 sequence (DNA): TGTGCCAGTAGGATTATAGCGGGGGGACGCAATGAGCAGTTCTTC.

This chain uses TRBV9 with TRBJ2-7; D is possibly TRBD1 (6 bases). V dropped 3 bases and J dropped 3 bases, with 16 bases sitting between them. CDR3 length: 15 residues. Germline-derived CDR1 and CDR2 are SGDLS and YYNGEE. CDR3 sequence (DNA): TGTGCCAGCAGCGGGGTCGAGGGGGACAACTACGAGCAGTACTTC. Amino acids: CASSGVEGDNYEQYF.

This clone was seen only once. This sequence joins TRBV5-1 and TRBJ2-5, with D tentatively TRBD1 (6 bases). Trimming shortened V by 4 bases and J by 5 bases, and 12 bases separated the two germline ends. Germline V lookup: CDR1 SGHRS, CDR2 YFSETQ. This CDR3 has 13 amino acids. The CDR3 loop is CASSAQGKETQYF. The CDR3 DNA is TGCGCCAGCAGCGCGCAGGGGAAGGAGACCCAGTACTTC.

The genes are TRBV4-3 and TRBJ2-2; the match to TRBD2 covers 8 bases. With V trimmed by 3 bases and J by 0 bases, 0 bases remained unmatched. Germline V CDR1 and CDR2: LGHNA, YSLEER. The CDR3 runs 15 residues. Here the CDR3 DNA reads TGCGCCAGCAGCCAGGGACTAGCGAACACCGGGGAGCTGTTTTTT. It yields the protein CASSQGLANTGELFF.

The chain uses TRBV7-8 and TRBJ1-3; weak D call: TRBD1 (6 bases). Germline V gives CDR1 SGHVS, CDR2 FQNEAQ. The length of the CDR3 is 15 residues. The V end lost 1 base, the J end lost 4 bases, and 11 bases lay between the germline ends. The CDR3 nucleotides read TGTGCCAGCAGCTTAGATGGGACAAGGGGAAACACCATATATTTT. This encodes CASSLDGTRGNTIYF.

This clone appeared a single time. The CDR3 DNA is TGTGCCAGCAGCTTAGCGTACGGGCTAGCGGGATTTGAGGAGACCCAGTACTTC. It encodes CASSLAYGLAGFEETQYF. V and J are TRBV7-9 and TRBJ2-5, with TRBD2 matching 9 bases. Germline CDR1 and CDR2: SEHNR and FQNEAQ (reference sequence). V lost 0 bases, J lost 5 bases, and 13 bases stayed unmatched. This CDR3 comprises 18 residues.

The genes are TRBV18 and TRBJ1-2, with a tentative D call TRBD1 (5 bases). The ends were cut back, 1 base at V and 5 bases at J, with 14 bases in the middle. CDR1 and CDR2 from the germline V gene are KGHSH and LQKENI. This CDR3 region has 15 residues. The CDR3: CASSPQPPREYGYTF. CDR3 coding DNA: TGTGCCAGCTCACCACAGCCCCCCAGGGAGTATGGCTACACCTTC.

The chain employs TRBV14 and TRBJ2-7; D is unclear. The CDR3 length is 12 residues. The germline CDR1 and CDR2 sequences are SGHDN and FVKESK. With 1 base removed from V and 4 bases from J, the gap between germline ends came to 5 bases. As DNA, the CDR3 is TGTGCCAGCAGCCAAGTCAGATACGAGCAGTACTTC. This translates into CASSQVRYEQYF.